The 4 T cell receptor beta chains reported below all come from one sample, sequenced in a study of blood T cells in healthy people across ages. PCR was performed a second time for about 7 to 11 cycles using a sample-barcoded 5' primer and a J-beta primer mix. TCRdb called the 5' RACE reads again in MiXCR, with one record for every CDR3 protein. This sample has about 1.6 million distinct CDR3 sequences, with roughly 32% found just once. Sequencing was done on a sample of blood. The receptor source for this set is a woman in her 30s in good health.

This clonotype was observed at least ten times. The rearrangement joins TRBV20-1 to TRBJ2-7, with 14 bases that match TRBD2. CDR3 length: 15 residues. Germline V gene sequence: CDR1 DFQATT, CDR2 SNEGSKA (reference sequence). V dropped 4 bases and J dropped 6; count of bases not matched to a gene: 8. CDR3 amino acids: CSAMGLAGVYGEQYF. The CDR3 coding sequence is TGCAGTGCTATGGGACTAGCGGGAGTCTATGGCGAGCAGTACTTC.

This clonotype was seen ten or more times. DNA for the CDR3: TGCGCCAGCAGCCAAGATCGGGACAGGGGCTTCTGGCTGCCGCAGTATTTT. Protein sequence: CASSQDRDRGFWLPQYF. This chain joins TRBV4-1 and TRBJ2-3; 10 nucleotides agree with TRBD1. This CDR3 spans 17 amino acids. The germline gives CDR1 MGHRA, CDR2 YSYEKL. V lost 0 bases to trimming and J lost 10 bases; unmatched junction nucleotides: 13.

This clonotype was recorded only once. The genes are TRBV9 and TRBJ2-1, with a tentative D call TRBD2 (7 bases). Germline assignment: CDR1 SGDLS and CDR2 YYNGEE. V dropped 2 bases and J dropped 10 bases, with 16 bases sitting between them. CDR3 length: 14 amino acids. The CDR3 nucleotides are TGTGCCAGCAGCGTCCGTCTAGGCGGGGGCGAGCAGTTCTTC. It specifies CASSVRLGGGEQFF.

V is TRBV6-1 and J is TRBJ2-3; D possibly uses TRBD1 or TRBD2 (5 bases each). V was trimmed by 8 bases and J by 4 bases, leaving 10 bases between them. The germline V gene encodes CDR1 MNHNS and CDR2 SASEGT. The CDR3 loop spans 12 amino acids. The CDR3: CASLTGPDTQYF. In DNA, the CDR3 is TGTGCCAGCCTTACGGGGCCAGATACGCAGTATTTT.